This entry lists 18 T cell receptor beta chains sequenced from one sample in a study of blood T cell repertoires in COVID-19. The protocol was immunoSEQ multiplex PCR, while the TCRdb copy is restricted to in-frame clones and leaves out a portion. The sample has approximately 150,000 clones; roughly 84% are singletons. Sequencing was carried out using PBMCs or T cells enriched from blood (not recorded which). The receptors here all came from a woman aged 45-65 years who had recovered from COVID-19.

The chain recombines TRBV7-9 with TRBJ2-1, with 9 bases that match TRBD2. The CDR3 covers 14 residues. Germline CDR1 and CDR2: SEHNR and FQNEAQ (reference sequence). Losses at the gene ends were 7 bases for V and 3 bases for J; bases not matched to a gene: 4. This chain's CDR3 is CASIPSGIYNEQFF. Written as DNA, the CDR3 is TGTGCCAGCATCCCTAGCGGGATCTACAATGAGCAGTTCTTC.

The genes are TRBV5-1 and TRBJ2-1; possible D gene TRBD1, 5 bases. Germline CDR1 is SGHRS and CDR2 is YFSETQ. The ends were cut back, 6 bases at V and 12 bases at J, with 13 bases in the middle. The CDR3 has 11 residues. The CDR3 DNA reads as TGCGCCAGCACCGACAGAGAGTTGCAGTTCTTC. It is translated as CASTDRELQFF.

This clone showed up just once. The chain is built from TRBV3-1 (or the pseudogene TRBV3-2) and TRBJ2-7, with TRBD1 identical over 7 bases. The germline V gene encodes CDR1 LGHDT and CDR2 YNNKEL (reference sequence). After removal of 3 bases from V and 7 bases from J, the junction contained 9 bases not matched to a gene. The CDR3 length is 14 residues. The CDR3 DNA sequence: TGTGCCAGCAGCCACGCACAGGGGAGAAATGAGCAGTACTTC. Protein product: CASSHAQGRNEQYF.

The chain is built from TRBV7-8 and TRBJ2-2; tentatively, D is TRBD1 (5 bases). CDR1 and CDR2 (germline): SGHVS, FQNEAQ. V was shortened by 3 bases and J by 5 bases, with 19 bases between the two germline ends. The CDR3 contains 17 residues. The CDR3 loop is CASSFSLLQGRTGELFF. The CDR3 nucleotides read TGTGCCAGCAGCTTTAGCCTTCTGCAGGGTCGGACCGGGGAGCTGTTTTTT. The whole variable domain, filled in from reference TRBV7-8 and TRBJ2-2, reads GAGVSQSPRYKVAKRGQDVALRCDPISGHVSLFWYQQALGQGPEFLTYFQNEAQLDKSGLPSDRFFAERPEGSVSTLKIQRTQQEDSAVYLCASSFSLLQGRTGELFFGEGSRLTVL.

The rearrangement joins TRBV6-5 to TRBJ1-5; D might be TRBD1 (6 bases). Deletions cut 10 bases from V and 4 bases from J, with 14 bases between. The CDR3 contains 13 residues. CDR1 is MNHEY, CDR2 SVGAGI, per germline. This CDR3 is CATRSQGNQPQHF. In nucleotides, the CDR3 is TGTGCCACTAGGTCGCAGGGGAATCAGCCCCAGCATTTT.

The V and J genes are TRBV7-2 and TRBJ2-7, with D possibly matching TRBD2 (6 bases). Per germline, CDR1 SGHTA and CDR2 FQGNSA. This CDR3 is 13 amino acids long. V lost 1 base, J lost 7 bases, and 11 bases lay in between. For the CDR3, the DNA is TGTGCCAGCAGCTTAGATTCTGGGAGGGAGCAGTACTTC. Its translation is CASSLDSGREQYF.

The chain employs TRBV18 and TRBJ1-5; D is unresolved. The CDR3 has 12 amino acids. Germline V lookup: CDR1 KGHSH, CDR2 LQKENI. V lost 2 bases and J lost 6, with 5 bases in between. As DNA, the CDR3 is TGTGCCAGCTCACCAGGGCTTCAGCCCCAGCATTTT. Its protein product is CASSPGLQPQHF.

This chain connects TRBV29-1 to TRBJ2-7; 13 bases agree with TRBD2. Trimming took 6 bases from V and 2 from J; bases not matched to a gene: 4. This CDR3 contains 14 residues. Germline CDR1 is SQVTM and CDR2 is ANQGSEA. CDR3 DNA sequence: TGCAGCGTCGGGACTAGCGGGAAAGCCTACGAGCAGTACTTC. It codes for CSVGTSGKAYEQYF.

The chain carries TRBV7-8 and TRBJ2-1; 10 bases align to TRBD1. There are 15 residues in the CDR3. The germline gives CDR1 SGHVS, CDR2 FQNEAQ. Losses at the gene ends were 5 bases for V and 4 bases for J; bases not matched to a gene: 5. The CDR3 spells CASSPDRGRYNEQFF. In DNA, the CDR3 is TGTGCCAGCAGCCCCGACAGGGGGCGGTACAATGAGCAGTTCTTC.

The chain carries TRBV10-3 and TRBJ1-6; TRBD1 matches at 8 bases. The CDR3 has 15 amino acids. After removal of 7 bases from V and 6 bases from J, the junction contained 8 bases not matched to a gene. The germline CDR1 and CDR2 sequences are ENHRY and SYGVKD. CDR3 sequence (DNA): TGTGCCATCAATGAAAATCAGGGGGCTAATTCACCCCTCCACTTT. Encoded protein: CAINENQGANSPLHF.

A few counts support this clone. The limits of the CDR3 on the DNA are not certain, so only TCRdb's listed CDR3 is given. The chain is built from TRBV12-5 and TRBJ1-1; TRBD1, the table's D call, was not compared with the DNA. Germline assignment: CDR1 LGHNT and CDR2 FRNRAP. The CDR3 extends over 21 residues, inclusive of both ends. The CDR3 region is CASGLFRFGPGGAEGNTEAFF.

The chain couples TRBV18 to TRBJ2-7, with a possible D match to TRBD2 (7 bases). V dropped 2 bases and J dropped 2 bases, with 10 bases sitting between them. This CDR3 has 14 residues. The germline CDR1 and CDR2 sequences are KGHSH and LQKENI. CDR3 protein: CASSPAGATYEQYF. The CDR3 DNA follows: TGTGCCAGCTCACCAGCGGGGGCCACCTACGAGCAGTACTTC.

The chain carries TRBV5-1 and TRBJ2-3; 10 bases are a match to TRBD1. Per germline, CDR1 SGHRS and CDR2 YFSETQ. The CDR3 is 13 residues long. J was trimmed by 6 bases and V by 5 bases; bases with no gene match: 3. The CDR3, as DNA: TGCGCCAGCAGTGACAGGGGGCCGGATACGCAGTATTTT. Its translation is CASSDRGPDTQYF.

The V call is TRBV5-5, the J call TRBJ2-1, with TRBD2 as a possible D gene (5 bases). Germline lookup yields CDR1 SGHKS and CDR2 YYEKEE (reference sequence). The V and J ends lost 0 bases and 1 base respectively, with 5 bases between them. The CDR3 consists of 14 residues. As DNA, the CDR3 is TGTGCCAGCAGCTTGGGCGGGTCCTACAATGAGCAGTTCTTC. Translation: CASSLGGSYNEQFF.

J is TRBJ2-3 and V is TRBV6-5; 7 nucleotides agree with TRBD1. This CDR3 is built from 13 residues. Germline V CDR1 and CDR2: MNHEY, SVGAGI. V lost 10 bases to trimming and J lost 2 bases; unmatched junction nucleotides: 6. The CDR3 DNA reads TGTGCCACTGGACAGGCCTACACAGATACGCAGTATTTT. Protein sequence: CATGQAYTDTQYF.

The genes are TRBV7-3 and TRBJ1-1; D possibly corresponds to TRBD1 (6 bases). V dropped 8 bases and J dropped 1 base, with 8 bases sitting between them. The CDR3 runs 12 residues. The germline CDR1 and CDR2 sequences are SGHTA and FQGTGA. In DNA, the CDR3 is TGTGCCAGCGGGGGGGCGAACACTGAAGCTTTCTTT. Amino acids: CASGGANTEAFF.

The chain recombines TRBV6-2 or TRBV6-3 with TRBJ1-2, with 8 bases fitting TRBD1. The CDR3 loop spans 13 amino acids. Germline assignment: CDR1 MNHEY and CDR2 SVGEGT. V was pared by 6 bases and J by 4 bases, with 4 bases of the junction left unmatched. The CDR3 spells CASSPGQAYGYTF. CDR3 DNA sequence: TGTGCCAGCAGCCCGGGACAGGCCTATGGCTACACCTTC.

The CDR3, as DNA: TGTGCCAGTAGTATAGGGCGACTAGATTCCTACGAGCAGTACTTC. Residues: CASSIGRLDSYEQYF. The chain employs TRBV19 and TRBJ2-7, with D perhaps matching TRBD2 (6 bases). V dropped 1 base and J dropped 1 base, with 11 bases sitting between them. The CDR3 consists of 15 residues. Germline-derived CDR1 and CDR2 are LNHDA and SQIVND (reference sequence).